Presented here are 17 T cell receptor beta chains from one specimen sequenced in a study of cytomegalovirus exposure and HLA in healthy donors (dated by TCRdb to 2016 to 2017). Library preparation used the immunoSEQ multiplex PCR assay. For the multiplex PCR, a mixture combining 60 forward primers for TCR Vbeta segments and 13 reverse primers for TCR Jbeta segments was used. As stored in TCRdb, this immuneACCESS dataset retains in-frame rearrangements with V and J assigned. A fraction of the clones does not appear; measured against another copy, unresolved V genes explain less than half of the discrepancy, and the remainder lacks a known reason. This sample holds approximately 150,000 clones; around 78% were observed only once. The top ten hold 6.2% of the sample. Sequencing was performed on PBMCs. These receptors originate from a woman in her thirties or forties in good health and CMV-seropositive.

This sequence joins TRBV28 and TRBJ2-5; D not certain. V was trimmed by 6 bases and J by 5 bases, leaving 7 bases between them. Germline V gene data show CDR1 as MDHEN and CDR2 as SYDVKM. The CDR3 is made up of 11 amino acids. The CDR3 spells CASRERETQYF. CDR3 sequence (DNA): TGTGCCAGCAGAGAGAGGGAGACCCAGTACTTC.

The chain uses TRBV5-4 and TRBJ2-5; the match to TRBD2 covers 7 bases. Trimming at V came to 0 bases and at J to 4 bases, leaving 15 bases not matched to a gene. CDR1 SGHNT and CDR2 YYREEE come from the germline V gene (reference sequence). This CDR3 is built from 18 residues. CDR3 nucleotides: TGTGCCAGCAGCTTGGGGGCTAGCGGAACACCCCGAGGAGAGACCCAGTACTTC. Amino acid sequence: CASSLGASGTPRGETQYF.

The chain is built from TRBV5-1 and TRBJ2-1; no reliable D call. V gave up 0 bases and J gave up 6 bases, with 10 bases separating them. The CDR3 spans 14 residues. Germline V gene data show CDR1 as SGHRS and CDR2 as YFSETQ. This CDR3 is CASSLGPNGNEQFF. The CDR3 DNA reads TGCGCCAGCAGCTTGGGTCCAAACGGCAATGAGCAGTTCTTC.

J is TRBJ1-1 and V is TRBV5-1, with TRBD1 as a possible D gene (5 bases). Germline CDR1 reads SGHRS; CDR2 reads YFSETQ. V was pared by 0 bases and J by 3 bases, with 6 bases between. The CDR3 length is 13 residues. The CDR3 protein is CASSLVGDTEAFF. The CDR3 DNA reads TGCGCCAGCAGCTTGGTAGGGGACACTGAAGCTTTCTTT.

This chain joins TRBV18 and TRBJ2-1; 8 bases fit TRBD2. The germline CDR1 and CDR2 sequences are KGHSH and LQKENI. The CDR3 is 18 residues long. V gave up 3 bases and J gave up 1 base; unmatched junction bases: 11. The CDR3 coding sequence is TGTGCCAGCTCACCCTCCGGGGGGGGACTTGGTTCCTACAATGAGCAGTTCTTC. This codes for CASSPSGGGLGSYNEQFF. The full variable domain, completed using reference TRBV18 and TRBJ2-1, is NAGVMQNPRHLVRRRGQEARLRCSPMKGHSHVYWYRQLPEEGLKFMVYLQKENIIDESGMPKERFSAEFPKEGPSILRIQQVVRGDSAAYFCASSPSGGGLGSYNEQFFGPGTRLTVL.

This clone occurred a few times. This rearrangement joins TRBV7-9 to TRBJ2-7; 13 bases line up with TRBD2. The CDR3 has 16 residues. CDR1 is SEHNR, CDR2 FQNEAQ, per germline (reference sequence). Trimming removed 5 bases from V and 2 bases from J; junction bases left unmatched: 6. Here the CDR3 reads CASSLGLAGVAYEQYF. In nucleotides, the CDR3 is TGTGCCAGCAGCCTCGGACTAGCGGGAGTAGCCTACGAGCAGTACTTC.

This clone showed up just once. This chain connects TRBV19 to TRBJ2-7; maybe TRBD1 (6 bases). The CDR3 consists of 13 residues. The germline gives CDR1 LNHDA, CDR2 SQIVND (reference sequence). V dropped 8 bases and J dropped 5 bases, with 16 bases sitting between them. CDR3 in amino acids: CASRRTGFHEQYF. DNA of the CDR3: TGTGCCAGTCGTCGAACAGGGTTCCACGAGCAGTACTTC.

This chain links TRBV5-1 with TRBJ2-1; TRBD2 aligns across 11 bases. Germline values: CDR1 SGHRS, CDR2 YFSETQ. The CDR3 runs to 17 residues. Germline trimming cut 3 bases from V and 3 bases from J; bases unmatched to any gene: 8. The CDR3: CASSWTPTSGNYNEQFF. The CDR3, as DNA: TGCGCCAGCAGCTGGACCCCGACTAGCGGGAACTACAATGAGCAGTTCTTC.

The rearrangement joins TRBV19 to TRBJ2-1, with D possibly TRBD1 on 6 matching bases. Germline CDR1 and CDR2: LNHDA and SQIVND (reference sequence). The ends were cut back, 1 base at V and 4 bases at J, with 14 bases in the middle. CDR3 length equals 16 residues. In nucleotides, the CDR3 is TGTGCCAGTAGTATAGTCTGGAGACAGGCATACAATGAGCAGTTCTTC. Translation: CASSIVWRQAYNEQFF.

The J gene is TRBJ1-1, the V gene TRBV6-1; 9 bases are shared with TRBD1. Per germline, CDR1 MNHNS and CDR2 SASEGT. Losses at the gene ends were 6 bases for V and 0 bases for J; bases not matched to a gene: 2. This CDR3 contains 14 residues. For the CDR3, the DNA is TGTGCCAGCAGGGACAGGGGCCTGAACACTGAAGCTTTCTTT. Protein sequence: CASRDRGLNTEAFF.

The rearrangement links TRBV11-2 to TRBJ2-7; 10 bases are shared with TRBD1. The V gene end was trimmed by 1 base and the J gene end by 1 base; junction bases not matched to a gene: 4. Germline V gives CDR1 SGHAT, CDR2 FQNNGV. The CDR3 is 16 residues long. CDR3 sequence (DNA): TGTGCCAGCAGCTTAGGGACAGGGGGGGGGTCCTACGAGCAGTACTTC. Amino acid sequence: CASSLGTGGGSYEQYF.

The chain employs TRBV30 and TRBJ1-2, with D possibly matching TRBD1 (5 bases). The V end was cut by 3 bases, the J end by 8 bases, with 10 bases between. The germline gives CDR1 GTSNPN, CDR2 SVGIG (reference sequence). The CDR3 has 11 residues. The CDR3 region has the DNA TGTGCCTGGAGAGGTAGGGGCGGCTACACCTTC. It yields the protein CAWRGRGGYTF.

The J gene is TRBJ2-2, the V gene TRBV6-1; D perhaps matches TRBD1 (6 bases). CDR1 is MNHNS and CDR2 is SASEGT in the germline V gene. Deletions cut 0 bases from V and 4 bases from J, with 12 bases between. This CDR3 has 16 amino acids. The DNA of the CDR3 is TGTGCCAGCAGTGAAGCGCTTGAACAGGGCACCGGGGAGCTGTTTTTT. Translating it yields CASSEALEQGTGELFF.

This clone was recorded a few times. The chain links TRBV7-2 to TRBJ2-5, with D perhaps matching TRBD2 (6 bases). Germline CDR1 and CDR2: SGHTA and FQGNSA. Trimming removed 1 base at V and 6 bases at J, with 9 bases between. The CDR3 sequence is 13 residues long. The CDR3 DNA reads as TGTGCCAGCAGCTTAGGACTAGGAAAGACCCAGTACTTC. Translation: CASSLGLGKTQYF.

The rearrangement links TRBV7-9 to TRBJ2-1; D is possibly TRBD2 (5 bases). V dropped 5 bases and J dropped 0 bases, with 8 bases sitting between them. Germline CDR1 reads SEHNR; CDR2 reads FQNEAQ (reference sequence). This CDR3 spans 14 amino acids. The CDR3 DNA reads TGTGCCAGCAGCCCGGGGAGCTCCTACAATGAGCAGTTCTTC. This sequence encodes CASSPGSSYNEQFF. Based on the CDR3 plus reference TRBV7-9 and TRBJ2-1, the full variable domain is DTGVSQNPRHKITKRGQNVTFRCDPISEHNRLYWYRQTLGQGPEFLTYFQNEAQLEKSRLLSDRFSAERPKGSFSTLEIQRTEQGDSAMYLCASSPGSSYNEQFFGPGTRLTVL.

The J gene is TRBJ2-5, the V gene TRBV11-2; TRBD2 matches at 7 bases. The CDR3 runs to 13 residues. Germline V gene data show CDR1 as SGHAT and CDR2 as FQNNGV. V dropped 4 bases and J dropped 7; count of bases not matched to a gene: 6. The DNA for the CDR3 is TGTGCCAGCAGCTACCCGGGGGAGGGGACCCAGTACTTC. Translated, it gives CASSYPGEGTQYF.

This chain uses TRBV5-1 with TRBJ2-2, with TRBD2 matching 9 bases. Germline V gives CDR1 SGHRS, CDR2 YFSETQ. The CDR3 totals 16 residues. Losses at the gene ends were 4 bases for V and 7 bases for J; bases not matched to a gene: 11. CDR3 sequence: CASSNIGGRALGELFF. In nucleotides, the CDR3 is TGCGCCAGCAGCAACATTGGCGGGAGGGCCCTCGGGGAGCTGTTTTTT.